A selection of T cell receptor beta chains follows, all from one sample in a study of blood T cells in healthy people across ages. One entry per CDR3 protein, called by TCRdb with MiXCR from the 5' RACE reads. This sample carries roughly 1,500,000 distinct CDR3 sequences, 42% of them seen once, and the ten largest clones take 7% to 9.5%. What was sequenced was blood. The receptor set was obtained from a woman younger than 35 in good health. CDR3s include the opening cysteine and the closing phenylalanine or tryptophan. D genes are given only for firm matches. Clone size is shown for a subset of rows, as once, few, many or a class of expanded clone.

cdr3_aa: CASSQRQANYGYTF; cdr3_nt: TGTGCCAGCAGTCAAAGACAAGCTAACTATGGCTACACCTTC; clone_size: few; cdr3_length: 14; j_call: TRBJ1-2; v_call: TRBV2; d_call: .
cdr3_aa: CSARGTDYTYEQYF; cdr3_nt: TGCAGTGCTAGAGGGACGGACTATACCTACGAGCAGTACTTC; clone_size: .; cdr3_length: 14; j_call: TRBJ2-7; v_call: TRBV20-1; d_call: .
cdr3_aa: CAISERAQGIRTEAFF; cdr3_nt: TGTGCCATCAGTGAGAGGGCCCAAGGCATACGCACAGAAGCTTTCTTT; clone_size: many; cdr3_length: 16; j_call: TRBJ1-1; v_call: TRBV10-3; d_call: .
cdr3_aa: CASSYSGARSETQYF; cdr3_nt: TGTGCCAGCAGTTACTCGGGGGCCCGGTCGGAGACCCAGTACTTC; clone_size: few; cdr3_length: 15; j_call: TRBJ2-5; v_call: TRBV6-5; d_call: .
cdr3_aa: CASSYSWGSGNQPQHF; cdr3_nt: TGTGCCAGCAGTTACTCATGGGGTTCGGGCAATCAGCCCCAGCATTTT; clone_size: .; cdr3_length: 16; j_call: TRBJ1-5; v_call: TRBV6-5; d_call: .
cdr3_aa: CASSLGRLASPGETQYF; cdr3_nt: TGTGCCAGCAGCTTAGGTAGACTAGCGAGTCCCGGGGAGACCCAGTACTTC; clone_size: .; cdr3_length: 17; j_call: TRBJ2-5; v_call: TRBV11-2; d_call: TRBD2
cdr3_aa: CASSLGTPRTDTQYF; cdr3_nt: TGTGCCAGCAGCTTAGGGACTCCCCGCACAGATACGCAGTATTTT; clone_size: many; cdr3_length: 15; j_call: TRBJ2-3; v_call: TRBV7-3; d_call: .
cdr3_aa: CASSEAGQGLRGYTF; cdr3_nt: TGTGCCAGCAGTGAAGCGGGACAGGGACTGAGGGGCTACACCTTC; clone_size: .; cdr3_length: 15; j_call: TRBJ1-2; v_call: TRBV6-1; d_call: TRBD1
cdr3_aa: CASSLLSAGDTQYF; cdr3_nt: TGTGCCAGCAGCCTACTAAGCGCAGGGGATACGCAGTATTTT; clone_size: few; cdr3_length: 14; j_call: TRBJ2-3; v_call: TRBV3-1; d_call: .
cdr3_aa: CASSLALYEQYF; cdr3_nt: TGTGCCAGCAGCCTCGCCCTCTACGAGCAGTACTTC; clone_size: many; cdr3_length: 12; j_call: TRBJ2-7; v_call: TRBV12-3/TRBV12-4; d_call: .
cdr3_aa: CSVEGSGRADEQYF; cdr3_nt: TGCAGCGTTGAAGGTAGCGGGAGGGCCGATGAGCAGTACTTC; clone_size: .; cdr3_length: 14; j_call: TRBJ2-7; v_call: TRBV29-1; d_call: TRBD2
cdr3_aa: CSVRRDTTDYEQYF; cdr3_nt: TGCAGCGTGAGACGAGATACCACTGACTACGAGCAGTACTTC; clone_size: few; cdr3_length: 14; j_call: TRBJ2-7; v_call: TRBV29-1; d_call: .
cdr3_aa: CSALPPGVNYGYTF; cdr3_nt: TGCAGCGCCCTTCCCCCAGGGGTTAACTATGGCTACACCTTC; clone_size: few; cdr3_length: 14; j_call: TRBJ1-2; v_call: TRBV29-1; d_call: .
cdr3_aa: CASSYSWVTGEGTDTQYF; cdr3_nt: TGTGCCAGCAGTTACTCGTGGGTAACAGGGGAGGGCACAGATACGCAGTATTTT; clone_size: .; cdr3_length: 18; j_call: TRBJ2-3; v_call: TRBV6-5; d_call: .
cdr3_aa: CSARLGSAETEAFF; cdr3_nt: TGCAGTGCTAGATTGGGCAGCGCGGAGACTGAAGCTTTCTTT; clone_size: few; cdr3_length: 14; j_call: TRBJ1-1; v_call: TRBV20-1; d_call: .
cdr3_aa: CASSAGTGSYNGQFF; cdr3_nt: TGTGCCAGCAGCGCTGGGACAGGGAGTTACAATGGGCAGTTCTTC; clone_size: .; cdr3_length: 15; j_call: TRBJ2-1; v_call: TRBV9; d_call: TRBD1
cdr3_aa: CASSRVGGTGSGYEQFF; cdr3_nt: TGCGCCAGCAGCCGAGTCGGAGGGACAGGCAGCGGATATGAGCAGTTCTTC; clone_size: .; cdr3_length: 17; j_call: TRBJ2-1; v_call: TRBV4-1; d_call: TRBD1
cdr3_aa: CASSNGTGGWDYNEQYF; cdr3_nt: TGTGCCAGCAGCAACGGGACAGGGGGCTGGGACTACAATGAGCAGTACTTC; clone_size: .; cdr3_length: 17; j_call: TRBJ2-7; v_call: TRBV7-9; d_call: TRBD1
cdr3_aa: CASSPPVTDGELFF; cdr3_nt: TGTGCCAGCAGCCCCCCGGTAACTGACGGGGAGCTGTTTTTT; clone_size: .; cdr3_length: 14; j_call: TRBJ2-2; v_call: TRBV7-2; d_call: .
cdr3_aa: CASSPGGGSNDEQFF; cdr3_nt: TGTGCCAGCAGCCCCGGTGGGGGGAGTAACGATGAGCAGTTCTTC; clone_size: .; cdr3_length: 15; j_call: TRBJ2-1; v_call: TRBV6-5; d_call: .
cdr3_aa: CASSHSWGGPLNTEAFF; cdr3_nt: TGCGCCAGCAGCCACTCGTGGGGAGGACCCCTGAACACTGAGGCTTTCTTT; clone_size: .; cdr3_length: 17; j_call: TRBJ1-1; v_call: TRBV4-1; d_call: .